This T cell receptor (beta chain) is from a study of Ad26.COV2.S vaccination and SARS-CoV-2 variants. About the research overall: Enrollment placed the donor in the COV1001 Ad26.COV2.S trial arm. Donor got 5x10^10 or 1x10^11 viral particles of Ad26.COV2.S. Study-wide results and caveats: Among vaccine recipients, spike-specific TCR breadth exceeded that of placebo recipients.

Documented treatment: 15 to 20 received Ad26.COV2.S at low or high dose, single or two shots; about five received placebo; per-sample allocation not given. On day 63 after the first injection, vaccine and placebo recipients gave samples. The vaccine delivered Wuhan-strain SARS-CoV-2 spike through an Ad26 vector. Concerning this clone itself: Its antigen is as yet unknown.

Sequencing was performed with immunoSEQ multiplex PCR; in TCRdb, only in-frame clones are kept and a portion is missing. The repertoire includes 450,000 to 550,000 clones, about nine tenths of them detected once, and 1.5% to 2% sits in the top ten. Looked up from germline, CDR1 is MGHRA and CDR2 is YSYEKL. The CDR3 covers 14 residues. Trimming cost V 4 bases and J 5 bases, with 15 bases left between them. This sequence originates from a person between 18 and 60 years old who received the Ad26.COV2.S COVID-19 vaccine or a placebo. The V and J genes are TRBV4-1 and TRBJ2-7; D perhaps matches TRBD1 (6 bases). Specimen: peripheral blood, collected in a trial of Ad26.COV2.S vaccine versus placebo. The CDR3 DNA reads TGCGCCAGCAGCCGGGACCCCAGGGGCCACGAGCAGTACTTC. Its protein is CASSRDPRGHEQYF.